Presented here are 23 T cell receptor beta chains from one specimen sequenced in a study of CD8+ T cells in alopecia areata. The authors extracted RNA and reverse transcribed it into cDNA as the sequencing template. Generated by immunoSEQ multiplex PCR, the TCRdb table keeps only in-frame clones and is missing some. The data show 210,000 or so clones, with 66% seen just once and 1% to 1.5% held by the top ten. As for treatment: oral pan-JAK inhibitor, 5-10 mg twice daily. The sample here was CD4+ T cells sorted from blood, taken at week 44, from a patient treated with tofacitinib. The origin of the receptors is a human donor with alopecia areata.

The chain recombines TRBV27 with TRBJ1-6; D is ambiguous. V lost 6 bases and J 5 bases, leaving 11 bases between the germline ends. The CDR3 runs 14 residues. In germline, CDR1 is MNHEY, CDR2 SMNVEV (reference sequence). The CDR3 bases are TGTGCCAGCAGATTCGGTAGCGATAATTCACCCCTCCACTTT. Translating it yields CASRFGSDNSPLHF.

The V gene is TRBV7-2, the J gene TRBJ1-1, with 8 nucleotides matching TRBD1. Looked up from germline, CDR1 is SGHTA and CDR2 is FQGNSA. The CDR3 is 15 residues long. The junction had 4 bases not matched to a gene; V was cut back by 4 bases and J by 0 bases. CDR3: CASSSTGGLNTEAFF. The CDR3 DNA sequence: TGTGCCAGCAGCTCCACAGGGGGGCTGAACACTGAAGCTTTCTTT.

The CDR3 nucleotides are TGCAGCGTTGATGGAGCGAACTACGAGCAGTACTTC. Protein sequence: CSVDGANYEQYF. This chain links TRBV29-1 with TRBJ2-7, with D hard to call. The germline V and J ends were trimmed by 3 bases and 3 bases, with 9 bases remaining between them. The CDR3 has 12 amino acids. CDR1 SQVTM and CDR2 ANQGSEA come from the germline V gene.

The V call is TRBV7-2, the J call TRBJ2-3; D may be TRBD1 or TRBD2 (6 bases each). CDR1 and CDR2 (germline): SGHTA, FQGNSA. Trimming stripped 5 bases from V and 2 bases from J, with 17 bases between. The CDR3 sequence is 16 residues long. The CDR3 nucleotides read TGTGCCAGCAGCCACGAAAGGGGGGCCTTCACAGATACGCAGTATTTT. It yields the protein CASSHERGAFTDTQYF. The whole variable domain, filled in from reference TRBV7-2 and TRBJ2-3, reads GAGVSQSPSNKVTEKGKDVELRCDPISGHTALYWYRQSLGQGLEFLIYFQGNSAPDKSGLPSDRFSAERTGGSVSTLTIQRTQQEDSAVYLCASSHERGAFTDTQYFGPGTRLTVL.

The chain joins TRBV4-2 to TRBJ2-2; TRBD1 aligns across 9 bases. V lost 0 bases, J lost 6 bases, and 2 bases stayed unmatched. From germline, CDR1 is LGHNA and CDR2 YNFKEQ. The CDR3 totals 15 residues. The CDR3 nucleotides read TGTGCCAGCAGCCAAGATAGGGACAGGGCCGGGGAGCTGTTTTTT. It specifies CASSQDRDRAGELFF.

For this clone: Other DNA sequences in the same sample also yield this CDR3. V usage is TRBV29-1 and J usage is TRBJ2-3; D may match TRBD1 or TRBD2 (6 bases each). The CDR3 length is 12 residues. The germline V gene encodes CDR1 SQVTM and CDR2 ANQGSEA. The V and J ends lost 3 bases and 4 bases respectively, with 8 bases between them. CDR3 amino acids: CSVEGGADTQYF. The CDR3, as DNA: TGCAGCGTTGAGGGGGGCGCAGATACGCAGTATTTT.

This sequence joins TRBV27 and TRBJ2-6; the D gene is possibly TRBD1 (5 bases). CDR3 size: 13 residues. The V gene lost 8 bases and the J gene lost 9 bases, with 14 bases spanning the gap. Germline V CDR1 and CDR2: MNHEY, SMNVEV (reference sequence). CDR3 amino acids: CASLGAGLNVLTF. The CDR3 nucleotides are TGTGCCAGCTTAGGGGCCGGGCTCAACGTCCTGACTTTC.

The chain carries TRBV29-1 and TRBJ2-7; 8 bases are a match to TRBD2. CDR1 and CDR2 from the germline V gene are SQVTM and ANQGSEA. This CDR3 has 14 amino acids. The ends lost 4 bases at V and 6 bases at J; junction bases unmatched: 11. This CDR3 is CSVVKAVGRGEQYF. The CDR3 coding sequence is TGCAGCGTTGTTAAAGCGGTCGGGAGGGGCGAGCAGTACTTC.

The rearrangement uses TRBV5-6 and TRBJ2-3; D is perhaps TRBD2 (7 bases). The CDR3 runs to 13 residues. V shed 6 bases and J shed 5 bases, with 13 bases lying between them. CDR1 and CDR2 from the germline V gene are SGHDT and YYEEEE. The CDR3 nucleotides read TGTGCCAGCACCTCCGGGGGGCTAGATACGCAGTATTTT. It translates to CASTSGGLDTQYF.

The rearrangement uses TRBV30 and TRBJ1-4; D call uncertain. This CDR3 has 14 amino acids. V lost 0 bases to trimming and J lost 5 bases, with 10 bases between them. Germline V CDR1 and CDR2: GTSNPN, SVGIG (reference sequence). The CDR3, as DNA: TGTGCCTGGAGTGTAGGAGCCTTAAATGAAAAACTGTTTTTT. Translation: CAWSVGALNEKLFF.

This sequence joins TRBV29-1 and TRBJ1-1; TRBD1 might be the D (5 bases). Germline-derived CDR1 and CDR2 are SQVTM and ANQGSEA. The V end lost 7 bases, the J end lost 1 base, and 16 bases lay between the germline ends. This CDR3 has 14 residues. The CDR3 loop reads CSADGWGGNTEAFF. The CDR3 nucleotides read TGCAGCGCCGATGGGTGGGGCGGGAACACTGAAGCTTTCTTT.

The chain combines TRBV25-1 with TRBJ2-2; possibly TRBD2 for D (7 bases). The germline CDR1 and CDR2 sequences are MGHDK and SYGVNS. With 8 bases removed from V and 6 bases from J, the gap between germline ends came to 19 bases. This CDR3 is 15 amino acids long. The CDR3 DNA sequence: TGTGCCAGCTCGTTGGCGGGGGCTCGAGCCGGGGAGCTGTTTTTT. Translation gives CASSLAGARAGELFF.

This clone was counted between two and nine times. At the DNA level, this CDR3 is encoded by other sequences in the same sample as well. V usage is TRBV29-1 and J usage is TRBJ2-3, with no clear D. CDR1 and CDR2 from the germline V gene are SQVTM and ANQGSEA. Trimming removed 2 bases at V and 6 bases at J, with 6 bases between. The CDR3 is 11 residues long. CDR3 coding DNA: TGCAGCGTTGAATTGGTCGATACGCAGTATTTT. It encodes CSVELVDTQYF.

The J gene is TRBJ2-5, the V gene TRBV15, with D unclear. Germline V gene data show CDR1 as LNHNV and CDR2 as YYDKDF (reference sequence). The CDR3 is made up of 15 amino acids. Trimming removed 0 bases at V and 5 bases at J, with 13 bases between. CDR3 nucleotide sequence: TGTGCCACCAGCAGAGATCGTGGTAATGGGGAGACCCAGTACTTC. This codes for CATSRDRGNGETQYF.

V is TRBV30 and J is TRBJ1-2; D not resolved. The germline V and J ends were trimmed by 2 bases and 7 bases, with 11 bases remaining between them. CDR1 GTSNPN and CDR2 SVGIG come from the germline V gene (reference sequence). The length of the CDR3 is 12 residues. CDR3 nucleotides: TGTGCCTGGAGTTGGCAGTCGGCTGGCTACACCTTC. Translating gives CAWSWQSAGYTF.

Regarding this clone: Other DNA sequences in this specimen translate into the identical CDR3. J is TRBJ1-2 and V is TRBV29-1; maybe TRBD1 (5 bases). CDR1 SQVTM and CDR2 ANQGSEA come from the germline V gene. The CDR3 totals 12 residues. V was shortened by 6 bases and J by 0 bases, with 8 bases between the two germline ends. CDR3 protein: CSVGGANYGYTF. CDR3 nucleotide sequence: TGCAGCGTCGGGGGAGCTAACTATGGCTACACCTTC.

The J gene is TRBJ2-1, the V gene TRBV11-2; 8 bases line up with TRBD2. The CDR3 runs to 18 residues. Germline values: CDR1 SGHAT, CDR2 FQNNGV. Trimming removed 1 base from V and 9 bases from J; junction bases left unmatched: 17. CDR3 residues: CASSLVSSGPDFRGEQFF. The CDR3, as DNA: TGTGCCAGCAGCTTAGTATCTAGCGGGCCCGATTTTCGTGGTGAGCAGTTCTTC.

The CDR3 nucleotides read TGCAGCGTTGAGGTGACAGGGTTAACAGCCGAGCAGTACTTC. Encoded protein: CSVEVTGLTAEQYF. This chain links TRBV29-1 with TRBJ2-7, with TRBD1 identical over 7 bases. With 3 bases clipped from V and 6 bases from J, the junction kept 11 bases outside the gene matches. Per the germline V gene, CDR1 is SQVTM and CDR2 is ANQGSEA. CDR3 length: 14 amino acids.

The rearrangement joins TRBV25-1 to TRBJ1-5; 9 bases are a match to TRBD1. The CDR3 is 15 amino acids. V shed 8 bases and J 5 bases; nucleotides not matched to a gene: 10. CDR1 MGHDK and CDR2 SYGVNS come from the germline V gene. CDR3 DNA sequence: TGTGCCAGCGCCCAGGGACAGGGTGTGGATCAGCCCCAGCATTTT. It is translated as CASAQGQGVDQPQHF.

CDR3: CASSVDTNTGELFF. CDR3 sequence (DNA): TGTGCCAGCAGTGTGGATACGAACACCGGGGAGCTGTTTTTT. This chain joins TRBV2 and TRBJ2-2, with D unclear. The CDR3 is 14 amino acids. Deletions cut 4 bases from V and 0 bases from J, with 6 bases between. Germline CDR1 is SNHLY and CDR2 is FYNNEI. The full variable domain, in which reference TRBV2 and TRBJ2-2 provide the parts outside the CDR3, is EPEVTQTPSHQVTQMGQEVILRCVPISNHLYFYWYRQILGQKVEFLVSFYNNEISEKSEIFDDQFSVERPDGSNFTLKIRSTKLEDSAMYFCASSVDTNTGELFFGEGSRLTVL.

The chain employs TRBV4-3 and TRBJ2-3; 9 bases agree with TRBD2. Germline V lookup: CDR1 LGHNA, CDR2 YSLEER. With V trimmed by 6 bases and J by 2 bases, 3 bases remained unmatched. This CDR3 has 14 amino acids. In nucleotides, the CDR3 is TGCGCCAGCAGTAGCGGGGGCTACACAGATACGCAGTATTTT. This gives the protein CASSSGGYTDTQYF.

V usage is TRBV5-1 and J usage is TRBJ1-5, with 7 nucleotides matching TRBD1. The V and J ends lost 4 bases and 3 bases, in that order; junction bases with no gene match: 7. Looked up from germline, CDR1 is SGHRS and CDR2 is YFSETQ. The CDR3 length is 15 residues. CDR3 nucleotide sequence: TGCGCCAGCAGCCCCCAGGGACAGTACAATCAGCCCCAGCATTTT. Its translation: CASSPQGQYNQPQHF.

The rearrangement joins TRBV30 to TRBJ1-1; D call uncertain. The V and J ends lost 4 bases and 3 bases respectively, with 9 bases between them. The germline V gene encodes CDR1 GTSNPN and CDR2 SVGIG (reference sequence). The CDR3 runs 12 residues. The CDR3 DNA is TGTGCCTGGATCCCCCGGGACACTGAAGCTTTCTTT. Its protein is CAWIPRDTEAFF.